Listed below are T cell receptor beta chains from one sample, sequenced in a study of T cells in Graves' hyperthyroidism and ophthalmopathy. Via MiXCR, TCRdb re-called the multiplex PCR reads, giving one row per CDR3 protein. The sample shows 300,000 to 450,000 distinct CDR3 sequences, approximately 15% of them seen only once. Material for sequencing was blood. The receptors were gathered from a woman in her 30s with Graves' ophthalmopathy. Each CDR3 is given with its conserved first and last residue. A D gene is named only where the DNA matches it firmly. Clone sizes are given selectively: once, few, many, or a class where the clone is expanded.

CDR3 protein,CDR3 DNA,V gene,D gene,clone size,J gene
CASSPTTYEQYF,TGTGCCAGCAGCCCCACGACCTACGAGCAGTACTTC,TRBV3-1,.,many,TRBJ2-7
CASSQASGSIGQPQHF,TGCGCCAGCAGCCAAGCTTCGGGTAGTATTGGTCAGCCCCAGCATTTT,TRBV4-1,.,many,TRBJ1-5
CASSKSTVLNTEAFF,TGTGCCAGCAGCAAATCGACAGTTTTGAACACTGAAGCTTTCTTT,TRBV9,.,.,TRBJ1-1
CASSLSGGETQYF,TGTGCCAGCAGCTTATCCGGTGGGGAGACCCAGTACTTC,TRBV7-2,.,many,TRBJ2-5
CASSEGNQPQHF,TGTGCCAGCAGCGAGGGGAATCAGCCCCAGCATTTT,TRBV2,.,many,TRBJ1-5
CASSEAGAASGASAQYF,TGTGCCAGCAGTGAAGCCGGTGCGGCTAGCGGGGCGTCGGCGCAGTACTTC,TRBV2,TRBD2,many,TRBJ2-7
CASSFERATEAFF,TGTGCCAGTAGTTTTGAAAGGGCCACTGAAGCTTTCTTT,TRBV19,.,.,TRBJ1-1
CASQRPWAEEAFF,TGTGCCAGCCAACGACCCTGGGCAGAGGAAGCTTTCTTT,TRBV12-3/TRBV12-4,.,many,TRBJ1-1
CASSLVRGDQETQYF,TGTGCCAGCAGCTTAGTCAGGGGGGACCAAGAGACCCAGTACTTC,TRBV7-2,.,many,TRBJ2-5
CASSQESTRGLNEKLFF,TGTGCCAGCAGCCAAGAGTCTACCAGGGGGCTTAATGAAAAACTGTTTTTT,TRBV4-2,TRBD1,few,TRBJ1-4
CATIGSDRGILAEAFF,TGTGCCACCATAGGGTCGGACAGGGGAATTTTGGCTGAAGCTTTCTTT,TRBV28,TRBD1,.,TRBJ1-1
CASSYEDNGDSPLHF,TGTGCCAGCAGTTACGAGGACAATGGGGATTCACCCCTCCACTTT,TRBV6-2/TRBV6-3,.,few,TRBJ1-6
CASRSSGQGRTEAFF,TGTGCCAGCAGATCTTCTGGGCAAGGGAGAACTGAAGCTTTCTTT,TRBV11-2,.,few,TRBJ1-1
CASRRTRSSYEQYF,TGTGCCAGCAGACGGACACGTAGTTCCTACGAGCAGTACTTC,TRBV12-3/TRBV12-4,.,many,TRBJ2-7
CAWADMVGGYTF,TGTGCCTGGGCCGACATGGTTGGTGGCTACACCTTC,TRBV30,.,many,TRBJ1-2
CASSQTPGLAGGKVGDIQYF,TGTGCCAGCAGCCAAACCCCGGGACTAGCGGGGGGCAAGGTCGGGGACATTCAGTACTTC,TRBV14,TRBD2,many,TRBJ2-4